This T cell receptor (beta chain) emerged from a study of blood T cell repertoires in COVID-19. In the study overall: From the United States, Italy and Spain came samples of acute and convalescent COVID-19. Sample material is recorded as cDNA or gDNA derived from T cells, B-cell-depleted T cells, or PBMCs.

Using immunoSEQ multiplex PCR, the repertoire was profiled, and TCRdb retains in-frame clones only, with some absent. The sample consists of about 99,000 clones, 85% to 90% of them appearing once. The CDR3 contains 15 residues. CDR1 is SGHKS, CDR2 YYEKEE, per germline (reference sequence). V lost 1 base, J lost 4 bases, and 7 bases stayed unmatched. The receptor's source is a man aged 45-65 years with acute or convalescent COVID-19. Material for sequencing was peripheral blood. V gene TRBV5-5 combines with J gene TRBJ2-7; TRBD1 agrees at 8 bases. CDR3 bases: TGTGCCAGCAGCTTGAGCAGGGGGCAATTTTACGAGCAGTACTTC. Translated: CASSLSRGQFYEQYF.